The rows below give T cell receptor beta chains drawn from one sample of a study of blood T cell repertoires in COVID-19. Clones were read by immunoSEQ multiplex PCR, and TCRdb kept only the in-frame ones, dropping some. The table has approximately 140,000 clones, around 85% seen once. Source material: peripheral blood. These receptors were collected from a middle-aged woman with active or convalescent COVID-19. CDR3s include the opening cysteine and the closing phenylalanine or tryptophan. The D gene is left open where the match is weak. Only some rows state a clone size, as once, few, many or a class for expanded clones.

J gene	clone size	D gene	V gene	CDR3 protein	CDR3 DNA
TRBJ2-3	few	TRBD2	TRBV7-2	CASSPLAGGPSTDTQYF	TGTGCCAGCAGCCCTCTCGCGGGGGGCCCTAGCACAGATACGCAGTATTTT
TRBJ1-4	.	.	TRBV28	CASRRAGPNEKLFF	TGTGCCAGCAGGCGGGCCGGTCCTAATGAAAAACTGTTTTTT
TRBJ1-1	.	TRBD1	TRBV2	CASSDRTGNTEAFF	TGTGCCAGCAGTGACCGGACAGGGAACACTGAAGCTTTCTTT
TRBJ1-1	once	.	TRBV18	CASSPLGRDTEAFF	TGTGCCAGCTCACCACTGGGCAGGGATACTGAAGCTTTCTTT
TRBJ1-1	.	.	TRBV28	CASSLGTPGEKNTEAFF	TGTGCCAGCAGTTTGGGGACCCCAGGGGAGAAGAACACTGAAGCTTTCTTT
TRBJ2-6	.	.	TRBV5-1	CASSSTPRVQGANVLTF	TGCGCCAGCAGCTCTACCCCCAGGGTGCAAGGGGCCAACGTCCTGACTTTC
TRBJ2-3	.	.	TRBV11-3	CASSAGGAGSGGSTDTQYF	TGTGCCAGCTCCGCAGGGGGCGCTGGTAGCGGGGGTAGCACAGATACGCAGTATTTT
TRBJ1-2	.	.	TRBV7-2	CASSSPPGRGGDGYTF	TGTGCCAGCAGCTCCCCACCTGGAAGGGGGGGAGATGGCTACACCTTC
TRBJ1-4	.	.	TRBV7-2	CASSLGREKLFF	TGTGCCAGCAGCTTAGGTCGTGAAAAACTGTTTTTT
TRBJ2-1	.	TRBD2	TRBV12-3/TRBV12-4	CATGGLAGDGQFF	TGTGCCACCGGCGGGCTAGCGGGAGATGGGCAGTTCTTC
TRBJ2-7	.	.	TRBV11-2	CASSSQSGTNSYEQYF	TGTGCCAGCAGCTCGCAGAGCGGGACAAACTCCTACGAGCAGTACTTC